This T cell receptor (beta chain) was captured in a study of T cells expressing NK-cell markers. Overall study context: Eight donors were sequenced, of whom seven were HCMV-seropositive, while the remaining one was HCMV-seronegative.

This CDR3 contains 13 residues. CDR1 is MGHRA and CDR2 is YSYEKL in the germline V gene. TCRdb re-called the 5' RACE reads and catalogs CDR3 proteins one per entry, DNA excluded. The sample table includes fewer than 400,000 distinct CDR3 sequences. The receptor comes from a woman aged 45-60 years in good health. The chain joins TRBV4-1 to TRBJ1-5. What was sequenced was blood T cells: a sorted CD56 or NKG2C T cell subset, CD4+ or CD8+ T cells, or bulk PBMC T cells (not recorded which). This chain's CDR3 is CASSAPASQPQHF.